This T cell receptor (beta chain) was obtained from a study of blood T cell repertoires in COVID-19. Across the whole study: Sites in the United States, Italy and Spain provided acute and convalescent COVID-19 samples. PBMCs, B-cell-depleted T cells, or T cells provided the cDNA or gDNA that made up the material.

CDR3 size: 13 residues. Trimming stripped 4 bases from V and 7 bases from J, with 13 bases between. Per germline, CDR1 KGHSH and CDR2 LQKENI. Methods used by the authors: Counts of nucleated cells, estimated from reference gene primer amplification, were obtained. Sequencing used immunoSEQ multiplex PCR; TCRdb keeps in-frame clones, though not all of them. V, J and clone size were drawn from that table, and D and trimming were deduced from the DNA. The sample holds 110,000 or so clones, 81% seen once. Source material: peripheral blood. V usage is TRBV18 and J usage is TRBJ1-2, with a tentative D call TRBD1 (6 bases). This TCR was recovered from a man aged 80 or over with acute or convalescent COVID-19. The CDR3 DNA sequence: TGTGCCAGCTCACGGGACACCTCCAGTGGCTACACCTTC. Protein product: CASSRDTSSGYTF.